The T cell receptor beta chain described here comes from a study of cytomegalovirus exposure and HLA in healthy donors (dated by TCRdb to the late 2010s). Regarding the complete study: An earlier analysis of approximately 550 of the donors reported approximately 290 Gb of sequence data and 117 million unique TCR beta sequences from roughly 200 million T cells. An early release that covered some 640 HLA-typed donors contained around 300 gigabases of sequencing data and about 93 million unique TCR sequences. Among the roughly 400 genotyped donors, roughly 80% belonged to the genetic ancestry cluster associated with self-reported Caucasian donors. The study was designed to test whether signatures of past pathogen exposure could be identified by cataloging public T cell receptors. The T cell repertoires of 700 or so subjects were profiled by immunosequencing and related to cytomegalovirus serostatus. A separate validation cohort of more than 100 different subjects was used in addition to the roughly 670-subject first cohort. To predict cytomegalovirus infection status, the study combined high-throughput TCR immunosequencing, statistical association of individual TCRs with disease status, and machine learning. In a later analysis, previously published TCR beta repertoires from about 670 donors were re-analyzed and high-resolution HLA genotyping was added so that TCR occurrence patterns could be studied. Rather than drawing on any new phenotypic data, the later analysis identified candidate immune exposures from TCR beta sequences and the way those sequences occurred across donors. To decide whether each TCR beta V gene segment behaved as functional or pseudogenic, an earlier analysis of approximately 620 of the donors relied on high-throughput TCR beta sequencing. Donor age, sex, ethnicity and CMV serostatus were collected together with the repertoire data. A later genetic analysis took genome-wide SNP genotypes for 398 of the 666 donors and used that subset as a discovery cohort. Every repertoire in the discovery cohort had been generated on one and the same sequencing platform. Class I and class II HLA loci were covered by the typing at four-digit resolution. The number of typed donors differed by locus: about 620-630 for A, B, C, DRB1 and DQB1; 522 for DQA1; over 600 for DPA1; and some 470 for DPB1. Because of strong linkage in the cohort, roughly five DR-DQ haplotypes were treated as single units for association and clustering. On average, over 200,000 unique TCR beta nucleotide sequences were sequenced per donor among 398 genotyped donors of the cohort, with around 19% of those sequences being non-productive.

Study-wide findings and limitations: A later genetic analysis reported fewer N-insertions in productive TCRs among donors in an Asian-associated ancestry cluster than the roughly 720-donor mean. In a later analysis, most CMV-associated TCR beta chains were found to appear HLA-restricted, with HLA associations seemingly driven largely by CMV exposure. When HLA alleles, especially DR and DQ, strongly co-occurred, TCR associations were difficult to assign to individual alleles. The only immune exposure information available for the cohort was CMV serostatus. Linkage disequilibrium might explain the correlated functional status among segregating V segments, but an unknown experimental factor could not be excluded. Because HLA typing was unavailable for some donors at each locus, only the typed subset was used in association tests. The classifier was reported to diagnose cytomegalovirus status with high specificity and sensitivity in both the original and validation cohorts. It was suggested by the authors that the approach could potentially be generalized to other disease states and immunological phenotypes. A later analysis reported that several top co-occurrence clusters appeared linked to parvovirus B19, influenza, CMV and Epstein-Barr virus. Only TCR beta chains were sequenced in this cohort, and the absence of alpha or paired-chain data limited detectable features. A few of the identified cytomegalovirus-associated TCR beta chains were confirmed in vitro to be specific for cytomegalovirus antigens. Sequencing depth was assumed to be roughly uniform across donors in the presence/absence analyses, though that assumption may not hold. A cluster of highly shared sequence variants was judged likely to be a technical artifact of the sequencing pipeline. A later genetic analysis associated a missense DCLRE1C variant with V-gene and J-gene trimming of TCR beta chains, and an independent cohort replicated the association. A later analysis found that TCR association rates varied across HLA loci, with DRB1 alleles showing the most associated TCRs and HLA-C alleles the fewest. Specific HLA alleles were associated with 15,000 to 20,000 TCR beta sequences at a false discovery rate of 0.05 in a later analysis. Because counts were too low, seventeen rarely observed V segments, including chromosome 9 orphons, were left out of the earlier analysis of 587 of the donors. The study listed 150 to 200 TCR beta chains as associated with cytomegalovirus. In an earlier analysis of fewer than 700 of the donors, most TCR beta V segments appeared in productive rearrangements about 87% or about 30% of the time, broadly matching IMGT annotations. A further reported finding was that TCR beta sequences accurately predicted the HLA-A and HLA-B alleles for most subjects in the first cohort. In a later analysis, HLA-associated TCR beta chains showed more clonal expansion and lower generation probabilities than non-associated chains that were equally common. While some public TCRs were present in many individuals, most TCR sequences turned up only very rarely across donors. Some IMGT-functional V segments, including TRBV6-2 and TRBV6-3, could not be distinguished by the 87-base-pair reads and were therefore excluded.

V is reduced by 2 bases and J by 4 bases, leaving a spacing of 8 bases between them. From the germline V gene (reference sequence), CDR1 is LNHDA and CDR2 is SQIVND. The cysteine opens and the phenylalanine closes a CDR3 of 13 amino acids. Only CDR3 DNA remains: 39 bases, in frame from the first base. Receptor libraries were prepared by the immunoSEQ multiplex PCR assay. The multiplex PCR relied on a mix of 60 forward primers for TCR Vbeta segments and 13 reverse primers for TCR Jbeta segments. Amplification of the CDR3 region of rearranged TCR beta genes was performed with a multiplex PCR assay on genomic DNA. The amplified TCR beta libraries were sequenced on the Illumina HiSeq System as 87-base-pair reads. As for the original processing: Across the 670 or so repertoires, a later analysis counted roughly 84 million unique TCR beta chains, some 11 million of which were shared by at least two donors. Raw reads were error-corrected and collapsed into unique sequences by a nearest-neighbor algorithm in which closely related sequences were merged to remove PCR and sequencing errors. CDR3 sequences were aligned to IMGT reference sequences to assign V, D and J gene segments. Each retained sequence needed at least a six-nucleotide match to both a V gene segment and a J gene segment. Rearrangements were classified as productive when the CDR3 lacked stop codons and remained in frame with V and J, and all other rearrangements were classified as non-productive. Following IMGT convention, CDR3 was defined as the stretch from the second conserved V-encoded cysteine to the conserved J-encoded phenylalanine. The earlier analysis of about 590 of the donors excluded sequences that lacked an unambiguous match to a single V gene segment. In an earlier analysis of several hundred of the donors, V segments were called functional above 56.7% productive rearrangements and were called segregating when the between-donor standard deviation exceeded 5%. A statistical classification framework was built to diagnose cytomegalovirus status from the catalog of TCR beta chain sequences. V and J gene assignment, in a later analysis, came from comparing TCR nucleotide sequences with IMGT/GENE-DB human TR gene sequences. In a later analysis, CDR3 sequences and most-parsimonious VDJ recombination scenarios were assigned using the TCRdist pipeline. A later analysis defined each TCR beta chain by its CDR3 amino acid sequence plus V-gene family, and excluded reads lacking a unique V-gene family. In a later analysis, 450 to 600 highly shared, low-generation-probability nucleotide sequences were removed to address suspected cross-contamination and a sequencing artifact. In a later analysis, a clonal expansion index was calculated for each public chain from normalized within-repertoire ranks of inferred template counts. A later analysis computed generation probabilities with a VDJ recombination model fitted to out-of-frame rearrangements, and checked the results against IGoR. In a later analysis, hypergeometric tests were used to score TCR-TCR, TCR-HLA and TCR-CMV co-occurrence, with a repertoire-size bias correction applied to TCR pairs. To estimate false discovery rates, a later analysis permuted the HLA or CMV assignments 20 times. In a later analysis, co-occurring TCRs were grouped using DBSCAN, with TCRdist sequence similarity added in when clustering inside HLA-allele-positive subsets. For co-occurrence clustering, repertoires with fewer than 30,000 or more than 120,000 public chains were excluded, along with roughly 5 repertoires with anomalous nucleotide sharing. TCRdb took over this immuneACCESS table, retaining in-frame rearrangements with V and J assigned. Such tables are incomplete; in checked studies, under half of the missing clones stem from an unresolved V gene, and the remainder is unexplained. Clone size and V and J calls were adopted from that table, with D and trimming inferred from the DNA. In all, the sample holds 130,000 to 150,000 clones, and 79% of those were seen once. Of the sample, just under 1% is held by the ten largest clones.

Points on this clone: Its antigen remains undetermined. Base qualities are not provided; no much larger clone lies one nucleotide away.

In total, approximately 700 healthy bone marrow donors made up the cohort. Cohort members were all nominally healthy when sampled, although unrecorded immune exposures were likely present. The donor was CMV seronegative and was included in the group of about 350 seronegative cohort members. A peripheral blood sample was collected from each donor, and TCR beta sequencing was performed on peripheral blood mononuclear cells. The Qiagen DNeasy Blood Extraction Kit was used to extract genomic DNA from the blood cell samples. The receptor was isolated from a man between 18 and 35 years old in good health and CMV-seronegative. The receptor chain draws on TRBV19 and TRBJ1-1; a weak D assignment points to TRBD1 (5 bases agree). Sequenced material: PBMCs. The nucleotide sequence is TGTGCCAGTAGTATAAGGGGTGGCACTGAAGCTTTCTTT. This sequence encodes CASSIRGGTEAFF.